These T cell receptor beta chains were read from a single sample in a study of shared clonotypes between healthy human individuals. The data were produced by immunoSEQ multiplex PCR, yet TCRdb's version contains in-frame clones alone and is incomplete. The sample records around 550,000 clones, about 95% being singletons. Sequencing was performed on naive CD4+ T cells sorted from blood. Receptor source: a woman aged 25-40 years in good health. Each CDR3 is given with its conserved first and last residue. The D gene is left open where the match is weak. A clone size is listed for some rows: how often the clone was seen (once, few, many), or a class if it is expanded.

clone size: NA; V gene: TRBV7-2; D gene: NA; J gene: TRBJ2-7; CDR3 protein: CASSPQDGSYEQYF; CDR3 DNA: TGTGCCAGCAGCCCGCAGGACGGCTCCTACGAGCAGTACTTC
clone size: NA; V gene: TRBV27; D gene: TRBD2; J gene: TRBJ2-2; CDR3 protein: CASSSRLAGSNTGELFF; CDR3 DNA: TGTGCCAGCAGTTCAAGACTAGCGGGGTCGAACACCGGGGAGCTGTTTTTT
clone size: NA; V gene: TRBV18; D gene: TRBD2; J gene: TRBJ2-2; CDR3 protein: CASSPSGGTGELFF; CDR3 DNA: TGTGCCAGCTCACCGAGCGGGGGAACCGGGGAGCTGTTTTTT
clone size: NA; V gene: TRBV6-5; D gene: NA; J gene: TRBJ2-7; CDR3 protein: CASSDRYEQYF; CDR3 DNA: TGTGCCAGCAGTGACCGGTACGAGCAGTACTTC
clone size: NA; V gene: TRBV4-1; D gene: NA; J gene: TRBJ1-4; CDR3 protein: CASSQVVNEKLFF; CDR3 DNA: TGCGCCAGCAGCCAAGTTGTTAATGAAAAACTGTTTTTT
clone size: NA; V gene: TRBV15; D gene: NA; J gene: TRBJ1-3; CDR3 protein: CATSRGRDPGAGNTIYF; CDR3 DNA: TGTGCCACCAGCAGAGGACGGGATCCAGGGGCAGGAAACACCATATATTTT
clone size: NA; V gene: TRBV25-1; D gene: NA; J gene: TRBJ2-4; CDR3 protein: CASSGAKNIQYF; CDR3 DNA: TGTGCCAGCAGTGGAGCCAAAAACATTCAGTACTTC
clone size: NA; V gene: TRBV15; D gene: NA; J gene: TRBJ2-1; CDR3 protein: CARESGNEQFF; CDR3 DNA: TGTGCCAGGGAGTCAGGGAATGAGCAGTTCTTC
clone size: NA; V gene: TRBV29-1; D gene: TRBD2; J gene: TRBJ2-1; CDR3 protein: CSVDNPGREWDEQFF; CDR3 DNA: TGCAGCGTTGATAACCCCGGGCGGGAGTGGGATGAGCAGTTCTTC
clone size: NA; V gene: TRBV6-1; D gene: NA; J gene: TRBJ1-1; CDR3 protein: CASRSVQGIPEAFF; CDR3 DNA: TGTGCCAGCAGGAGCGTACAGGGAATCCCTGAAGCTTTCTTT
clone size: NA; V gene: TRBV7-8; D gene: NA; J gene: TRBJ1-4; CDR3 protein: CASSFSGRGSVTNEKLFF; CDR3 DNA: TGTGCCAGCAGCTTCTCAGGAAGGGGGTCGGTGACTAATGAAAAACTGTTTTTT
clone size: NA; V gene: TRBV7-9; D gene: TRBD1; J gene: TRBJ1-1; CDR3 protein: CASSRGTANTEAFF; CDR3 DNA: TGTGCCAGCAGCCGGGGGACAGCGAACACTGAAGCTTTCTTT
clone size: NA; V gene: TRBV19; D gene: TRBD2; J gene: TRBJ2-7; CDR3 protein: CASALLSGTSGSGEQYF; CDR3 DNA: TGTGCCAGCGCCCTGCTTTCGGGGACTAGCGGGAGCGGCGAGCAGTACTTC
clone size: once; V gene: TRBV20-1; D gene: TRBD2; J gene: TRBJ2-7; CDR3 protein: CRAGAAYEQYF; CDR3 DNA: TGTAGAGCGGGAGCCGCCTACGAGCAGTACTTC
clone size: NA; V gene: TRBV28; D gene: TRBD1; J gene: TRBJ2-7; CDR3 protein: CASSPDRVSSYEQYF; CDR3 DNA: TGTGCCAGCAGTCCGGACAGGGTGAGCTCCTACGAGCAGTACTTC
clone size: NA; V gene: TRBV18; D gene: NA; J gene: TRBJ1-1; CDR3 protein: CASSSLQGTNTEAFF; CDR3 DNA: TGTGCCAGCTCATCCTTACAGGGTACAAACACTGAAGCTTTCTTT
clone size: NA; V gene: TRBV18; D gene: NA; J gene: TRBJ2-7; CDR3 protein: CASSPSASTYEQYF; CDR3 DNA: TGTGCCAGCTCACCTAGCGCCTCGACCTACGAGCAGTACTTC
clone size: NA; V gene: TRBV28; D gene: TRBD2; J gene: TRBJ2-2; CDR3 protein: CASSSTSEDTGELFF; CDR3 DNA: TGTGCCAGCAGTTCGACTAGCGAAGACACCGGGGAGCTGTTTTTT
clone size: NA; V gene: TRBV9; D gene: TRBD2; J gene: TRBJ2-2; CDR3 protein: CASSLAGANTGELFF; CDR3 DNA: TGTGCCAGCAGCCTAGCGGGAGCTAACACCGGGGAGCTGTTTTTT
clone size: NA; V gene: TRBV6-1; D gene: TRBD2; J gene: TRBJ2-3; CDR3 protein: CASSELAGITDTQYF; CDR3 DNA: TGTGCCAGCAGTGAACTAGCGGGGATCACAGATACGCAGTATTTT
clone size: NA; V gene: TRBV5-8; D gene: NA; J gene: TRBJ1-4; CDR3 protein: CASSLITDEKLFF; CDR3 DNA: TGTGCCAGCAGCTTGATCACAGATGAAAAACTGTTTTTT
clone size: once; V gene: TRBV19; D gene: TRBD1; J gene: TRBJ1-4; CDR3 protein: CASSPRTGFNEKLFF; CDR3 DNA: TGTGCCAGTAGTCCACGGACAGGGTTTAATGAAAAACTGTTTTTT
clone size: NA; V gene: TRBV7-6; D gene: NA; J gene: TRBJ1-1; CDR3 protein: CASSSTGLNTEAFF; CDR3 DNA: TGTGCCAGCAGCTCGACAGGACTGAACACTGAAGCTTTCTTT
clone size: NA; V gene: TRBV4-1; D gene: TRBD2; J gene: TRBJ2-2; CDR3 protein: CASSPGLAGRGNTGELFF; CDR3 DNA: TGCGCCAGCAGCCCAGGACTAGCGGGGAGGGGCAACACCGGGGAGCTGTTTTTT
clone size: NA; V gene: TRBV11-3; D gene: NA; J gene: TRBJ2-5; CDR3 protein: CASSPGAEETQYF; CDR3 DNA: TGTGCCAGCAGCCCCGGCGCGGAAGAGACCCAGTACTTC
clone size: once; V gene: TRBV6-6; D gene: NA; J gene: TRBJ1-1; CDR3 protein: CASSPWGLNTEAFF; CDR3 DNA: TGTGCCAGCAGCCCCTGGGGATTGAACACTGAAGCTTTCTTT
clone size: NA; V gene: TRBV5-1; D gene: NA; J gene: TRBJ2-7; CDR3 protein: CASSFLGTVSYEQYF; CDR3 DNA: TGCGCCAGCAGCTTTTTAGGGACGGTCTCCTACGAGCAGTACTTC
clone size: NA; V gene: TRBV5-4; D gene: NA; J gene: TRBJ2-1; CDR3 protein: CASSSQGWNEQFF; CDR3 DNA: TGTGCCAGCAGCAGCCAGGGGTGGAATGAGCAGTTCTTC
clone size: NA; V gene: TRBV5-1; D gene: NA; J gene: TRBJ2-3; CDR3 protein: CASSYNQEYTDTQYF; CDR3 DNA: TGCGCCAGCAGCTACAATCAGGAGTACACAGATACGCAGTATTTT
clone size: NA; V gene: TRBV5-1; D gene: NA; J gene: TRBJ1-5; CDR3 protein: CASSLEGGQPQHF; CDR3 DNA: TGCGCCAGCAGCTTGGAGGGGGGGCAGCCCCAGCATTTT
clone size: NA; V gene: TRBV6-5; D gene: TRBD1; J gene: TRBJ1-1; CDR3 protein: CASKRTGGENTEAFF; CDR3 DNA: TGTGCCAGCAAAAGGACAGGGGGCGAGAACACTGAAGCTTTCTTT